This entry lists 19 T cell receptor beta chains sequenced from one sample in a study of T cells expressing NK-cell markers. TCRdb re-called the 5' RACE reads; every CDR3 protein appears as one record, without DNA. The sample table sets out 350,000 to 500,000 distinct CDR3 sequences. Specimen: blood T cells: a sorted CD56 or NKG2C T cell subset, CD4+ or CD8+ T cells, or bulk PBMC T cells (not recorded which). Every receptor here comes from a woman aged 18 to 75 in good health.

J is TRBJ2-5 and V is TRBV9; TCRdb outputs TRBD2, but without DNA this stays unchecked. Germline lookup yields CDR1 SGDLS and CDR2 YYNGEE. The CDR3 consists of 17 residues. CDR3 loop: CASSVGLAGATPETQYF. The whole variable domain, filled in from reference TRBV9 and TRBJ2-5, reads DSGVTQTPKHLITATGQRVTLRCSPRSGDLSVYWYQQSLDQGLQFLIQYYNGEERAKGNILERFSAQQFPDLHSELNLSSLELGDSALYFCASSVGLAGATPETQYFGPGTRLLVL.

The gene calls are TRBV15 and TRBJ2-1; the TCRdb call, TRBD2, lacks DNA for checking. The length of the CDR3 is 12 residues. Germline loops: CDR1 LNHNV, CDR2 YYDKDF (reference sequence). CDR3 loop: CATSRTGTTQFF.

V is TRBV4-2 and J is TRBJ1-1. Looked up from germline, CDR1 is LGHNA and CDR2 is YNFKEQ. The CDR3 runs 15 residues. CDR3 sequence: CASSQEDSRDTEAFF.

CDR3 amino acids: CATGTPTDTQYF. This chain uses TRBV12-3 or TRBV12-4 with TRBJ2-3; TCRdb picks TRBD1, but there is no DNA to check that call. CDR3 length equals 12 residues.

CDR3 residues: CASSPPGADKYNEQFF. The chain carries TRBV7-7 and TRBJ2-1; TCRdb gives TRBD1 as the D gene, but with no DNA this cannot be confirmed. The CDR3 has 16 residues. The V gene's germline CDR1 is SSHAT and CDR2 FNYEAQ (reference sequence). Using reference TRBV7-7 and TRBJ2-1 for the parts outside the CDR3, the full variable domain is GAGVSQSPRYKVTKRGQDVTLRCDPISSHATLYWYQQALGQGPEFLTYFNYEAQPDKSGLPSDRFSAERPEGSISTLTIQRTEQRDSAMYRCASSPPGADKYNEQFFGPGTRLTVL.

This chain links TRBV14 with TRBJ2-1. Germline V gene lookup returns CDR1 SGHDN and CDR2 FVKESK. The CDR3 contains 12 residues. CDR3 region: CASSPYYGEQFF.

V and J are TRBV12-3 or TRBV12-4 and TRBJ1-2; TCRdb's assignment of TRBD1 cannot be checked, as there is no DNA. CDR3 length: 12 residues. This CDR3 reads CASSRSRDGYTF.

The chain links TRBV4-2 to TRBJ1-5. This CDR3 spans 11 amino acids. Germline V gives CDR1 LGHNA, CDR2 YNFKEQ. This CDR3 is CASSQDGPQHF.

This CDR3 reads CAISERAAENQPQHF. The chain recombines TRBV10-3 with TRBJ1-5. This CDR3 spans 15 amino acids. Germline values: CDR1 ENHRY, CDR2 SYGVKD.

This chain links TRBV20-1 with TRBJ2-1. Per germline, CDR1 DFQATT and CDR2 SNEGSKA (reference sequence). The CDR3 loop spans 11 amino acids. The CDR3 protein is CSARIAVEQFF.

J is TRBJ2-3 and V is TRBV6-2 or TRBV6-3; TCRdb's D call of TRBD1 is untestable without DNA. The length of the CDR3 is 16 residues. Germline CDR1 reads MNHEY; CDR2 reads SVGEGT. This chain's CDR3 is CASAWASTGLADTQYF.

The chain recombines TRBV7-3 with TRBJ2-7. The CDR3 length is 14 residues. Germline CDR1 and CDR2: SGHTA and FQGTGA. The CDR3 here is CASSLNGVSYEQYF.

This chain joins TRBV25-1 and TRBJ2-3; TCRdb's D gene call, TRBD1, goes unchecked for lack of DNA. Germline CDR1 and CDR2: MGHDK and SYGVNS. The CDR3 covers 14 residues. This CDR3 reads CASSGQVATDTQYF.

The CDR3 sequence is CASTKGAGEDYGYTF. The chain uses TRBV6-1 and TRBJ1-2. This CDR3 comprises 15 residues. The germline V gene encodes CDR1 MNHNS and CDR2 SASEGT.

The J gene is TRBJ2-4, the V gene TRBV28; TCRdb designates TRBD2, a call that cannot be tested without DNA. Germline assignment: CDR1 MDHEN and CDR2 SYDVKM. The CDR3 contains 15 residues. CDR3 region: CASSFGGEAKNIQYF.

The chain has TRBV3-1 and TRBJ2-2. The CDR3 is 15 amino acids. Germline CDR1 reads LGHDT; CDR2 reads YNNKEL (reference sequence). The CDR3: CASSQGTMGTGELFF. The full variable domain, its missing parts supplied by reference TRBV3-1 and TRBJ2-2, is DTAVSQTPKYLVTQMGNDKSIKCEQNLGHDTMYWYKQDSKKFLKIMFSYNNKELIINETVPNRFSPKSPDKAHLNLHINSLELGDSAVYFCASSQGTMGTGELFFGEGSRLTVL.

The V call is TRBV11-2, the J call TRBJ1-1. The CDR3 extends over 12 amino acids. Germline V CDR1 and CDR2: SGHAT, FQNNGV. This chain's CDR3 is CASSLFGPEAFF.

The CDR3: CASSLTRGNQPQHF. This rearrangement joins TRBV11-2 to TRBJ1-5; there is no DNA to check the TCRdb D call of TRBD1. Germline lookup yields CDR1 SGHAT and CDR2 FQNNGV. The CDR3 spans 14 residues.

This chain connects TRBV19 to TRBJ2-1; with no DNA, the TCRdb D assignment of TRBD1 cannot be verified. The CDR3 covers 15 residues. CDR1 and CDR2 from the germline V gene are LNHDA and SQIVND (reference sequence). The CDR3 protein is CASGLGGSSYNEQFF.